The 19 T cell receptor beta chains below all came from one sample that was sequenced in a study of blood T cell repertoires in COVID-19. This table comes from immunoSEQ multiplex PCR, and its TCRdb copy is limited to in-frame clones, with some not included. The profile covers approximately 240,000 clones, with under 90% appearing a single time and approximately 5.1% taken by the ten largest. Material for sequencing was peripheral blood. The source is a woman aged 60-75 years who had recovered from COVID-19.

This clone was seen a single time. DNA of the CDR3: TGTGCCAGCAGCCCACAGAGGGGGGAGACCCAGTACTTC. As protein: CASSPQRGETQYF. This sequence joins TRBV7-3 and TRBJ2-5; weak D call: TRBD1 (6 bases). V was clipped by 5 bases and J by 5 bases, with 12 bases between them. Germline values: CDR1 SGHTA, CDR2 FQGTGA. The CDR3 sequence is 13 residues long.

V is TRBV5-4 and J is TRBJ2-3; D is possibly TRBD1 (6 bases). The CDR3 covers 16 residues. Germline CDR1 is SGHNT and CDR2 is YYREEE (reference sequence). With 4 bases removed from V and 0 bases from J, the gap between germline ends came to 15 bases. This CDR3 is CASSRDRSFSTDTQYF. The CDR3 nucleotides are TGTGCCAGCAGCAGAGACAGGTCCTTTAGCACAGATACGCAGTATTTT.

The chain employs TRBV5-6 and TRBJ1-5, with a possible D match to TRBD1 (6 bases). This CDR3 contains 16 residues. V dropped 0 bases and J dropped 6 bases, with 16 bases sitting between them. Germline-derived CDR1 and CDR2 are SGHDT and YYEEEE. CDR3 sequence (DNA): TGTGCCAGCAGCTTGGCCCTACAGGGTTTGCGTCAGCCCCAGCATTTT. It encodes CASSLALQGLRQPQHF.

This clone is a singleton in its sample. This chain joins TRBV7-2 and TRBJ1-1; D gene unclear. The germline V and J ends were trimmed by 2 bases and 2 bases, with 9 bases remaining between them. The CDR3 has 14 residues. CDR1 is SGHTA, CDR2 FQGNSA, per germline. CDR3 protein: CASSLSAGNTEAFF. CDR3 coding DNA: TGTGCCAGCAGCTTATCGGCGGGTAACACTGAAGCTTTCTTT.

The V gene is TRBV9, the J gene TRBJ2-1; TRBD2 matches 11 bases. V trimming: 3 bases; J trimming: 7 bases; junction bases outside the gene matches: 6. This CDR3 is 15 amino acids long. Germline lookup yields CDR1 SGDLS and CDR2 YYNGEE. DNA of the CDR3: TGTGCCAGCAGCGGAGGGGCTAGCGGGGGGAATGAGCAGTTCTTC. This translates into CASSGGASGGNEQFF.

The gene calls are TRBV11-1 and TRBJ1-1; 8 bases map to TRBD1. The CDR3 has 14 residues. V was pared by 2 bases and J by 4 bases, with 3 bases of the junction left unmatched. Germline CDR1 reads SGHAT; CDR2 reads FQDESV (reference sequence). The chain's CDR3 is CASSLNRGATEAFF. Here the CDR3 DNA reads TGTGCCAGCAGCTTAAACAGGGGGGCCACTGAAGCTTTCTTT.

The rearrangement links TRBV6-2 or TRBV6-3 to TRBJ1-1, with D uncertain. Between the trimmed V and J ends, which lost 5 bases and 1 base, there was a span of 2 bases. The CDR3 length is 11 residues. In germline, CDR1 is MNHEY, CDR2 SVGEGT. CDR3: CASSRNTEAFF. CDR3 sequence (DNA): TGTGCCAGCAGTCGGAACACTGAAGCTTTCTTT.

V and J are TRBV12-3 or TRBV12-4 and TRBJ2-7; D possibly corresponds to TRBD2 (6 bases). The V end was cut by 7 bases, the J end by 6 bases, with 13 bases between. The CDR3 extends over 12 amino acids. CDR3 amino acids: CASTYSGGEQYF. The CDR3, as DNA: TGTGCCAGCACATATAGCGGAGGCGAGCAGTACTTC.

The gene calls are TRBV12-2 and TRBJ2-2; the table's D call TRBD2 went unverified against the DNA. TRBV12-2 is a known pseudogene. This CDR3 spans 18 amino acids. CDR3 sequence reads: CASRLVLPGGLGTGELFF. CDR3 in DNA: TGTGCAAGTCGCTTAGTGTTGCCGGGGGGGCTGGGCACCGGGGAGCTGTTTTTT.

The J gene is TRBJ1-1, the V gene TRBV2; D unclear. CDR1 is SNHLY, CDR2 FYNNEI, per germline. The ends were cut back, 5 bases at V and 1 base at J, with 11 bases in the middle. This CDR3 region has 14 residues. The CDR3 nucleotides are TGTGCCAGCAGTAGAACGTCCGGGAACACTGAAGCTTTCTTT. Translating gives CASSRTSGNTEAFF.

The chain is built from TRBV11-2 and TRBJ2-7; D not certain. The germline V and J ends were trimmed by 1 base and 0 bases, with 7 bases remaining between them. The germline V gene encodes CDR1 SGHAT and CDR2 FQNNGV. The CDR3 totals 14 residues. CDR3 DNA: TGTGCCAGCAGCTTAGGGCCAGTCTCCTACGAGCAGTACTTC. Its protein product is CASSLGPVSYEQYF.

About this clone: The same CDR3 is also encoded by other DNA sequences in this sample. The chain employs TRBV6-5 and TRBJ1-2; no firm D call. This CDR3 is 13 amino acids long. CDR1 is MNHEY, CDR2 SVGAGI, per germline. Deletions cut 6 bases from V and 3 bases from J, with 11 bases between. The CDR3 DNA sequence: TGTGCCAGCAGGGAGACGGATCACTATGGCTACACCTTC. The encoded protein is CASRETDHYGYTF.

V gene TRBV18 combines with J gene TRBJ2-4; 9 nucleotides line up with TRBD2. The CDR3 sequence is 18 residues long. Germline CDR1 KGHSH, CDR2 LQKENI. Losses at the gene ends were 1 base for V and 0 bases for J; bases not matched to a gene: 7. DNA of the CDR3: TGTGCCAGCTCACCACGGCTCAGCGGGGGGATAGCCAAAAACATTCAGTACTTC. Translating gives CASSPRLSGGIAKNIQYF.

V gene TRBV7-3 combines with J gene TRBJ1-2; 10 nucleotides align to TRBD1. V lost 1 base and J lost 6; bases outside the gene matches: 11. In germline, CDR1 is SGHTA, CDR2 FQGTGA. The CDR3 is 17 amino acids. The CDR3 DNA reads TGTGCCAGCAGCTTAAGCCCCGACAGGGGGCTCTTGGATGGCTACACCTTC. Protein: CASSLSPDRGLLDGYTF.

This clone was seen only once. The chain uses TRBV5-6 and TRBJ1-3; D not certain. Germline V lookup: CDR1 SGHDT, CDR2 YYEEEE. V dropped 0 bases and J dropped 4 bases, with 11 bases sitting between them. The CDR3 length is 15 residues. The CDR3 loop is CASSLGPVVGNTIYF. The CDR3 coding sequence is TGTGCCAGCAGCTTGGGGCCTGTCGTAGGAAACACCATATATTTT.

The V gene is TRBV6-1, the J gene TRBJ1-5, with 8 bases identical to TRBD1. This CDR3 is built from 15 residues. V lost 2 bases and J lost 7; bases outside the gene matches: 7. Germline CDR1 is MNHNS and CDR2 is SASEGT. This CDR3 is CASSERDRLEQPQHF. In DNA, the CDR3 is TGTGCCAGCAGTGAAAGGGACAGGTTGGAACAGCCCCAGCATTTT.

The rearrangement links TRBV18 to TRBJ1-4; the D gene is possibly TRBD1 (6 bases). Germline V CDR1 and CDR2: KGHSH, LQKENI. V lost 3 bases, J lost 7 bases, and 15 bases lay in between. The CDR3 covers 15 residues. The DNA of the CDR3 is TGTGCCAGCTCACCCAACAGGGAGGGTGGTGAAAAACTGTTTTTT. It specifies CASSPNREGGEKLFF.

This clone was observed a handful of times. The sample carries other DNA sequences with the same CDR3. The chain couples TRBV7-9 to TRBJ1-1; TRBD1 agrees at 7 bases. The germline V gene encodes CDR1 SEHNR and CDR2 FQNEAQ (reference sequence). The CDR3 spans 13 residues. Losses at the gene ends were 2 bases for V and 3 bases for J; bases not matched to a gene: 0. CDR3 sequence (DNA): TGTGCCAGCAGCTTACAGGGGGACACTGAAGCTTTCTTT. This sequence encodes CASSLQGDTEAFF. Filled out from reference TRBV7-9 and TRBJ1-1, the complete variable domain reads DTGVSQNPRHKITKRGQNVTFRCDPISEHNRLYWYRQTLGQGPEFLTYFQNEAQLEKSRLLSDRFSAERPKGSFSTLEIQRTEQGDSAMYLCASSLQGDTEAFFGQGTRLTVV.

The V and J genes are TRBV18 and TRBJ1-2; 8 bases align to TRBD1. There are 15 residues in the CDR3. V gave up 4 bases and J gave up 6 bases; unmatched junction bases: 10. Germline assignment: CDR1 KGHSH and CDR2 LQKENI. CDR3 nucleotide sequence: TGTGCCAGCTCACGAGGACAGGGTACACCCCATGGCTACACCTTC. It codes for CASSRGQGTPHGYTF.